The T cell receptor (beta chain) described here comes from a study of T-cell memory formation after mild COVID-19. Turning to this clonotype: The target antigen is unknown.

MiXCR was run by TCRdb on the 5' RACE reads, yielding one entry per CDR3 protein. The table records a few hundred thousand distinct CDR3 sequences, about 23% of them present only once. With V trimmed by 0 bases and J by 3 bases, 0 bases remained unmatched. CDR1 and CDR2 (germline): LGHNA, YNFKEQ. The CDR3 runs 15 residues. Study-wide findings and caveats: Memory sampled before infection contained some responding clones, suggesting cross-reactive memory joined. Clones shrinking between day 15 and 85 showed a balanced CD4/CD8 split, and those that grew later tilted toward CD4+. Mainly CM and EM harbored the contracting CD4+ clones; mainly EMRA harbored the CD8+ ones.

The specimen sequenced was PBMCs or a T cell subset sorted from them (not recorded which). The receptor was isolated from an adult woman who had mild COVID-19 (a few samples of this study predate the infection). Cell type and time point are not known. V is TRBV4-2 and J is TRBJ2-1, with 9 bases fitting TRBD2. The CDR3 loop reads CASSQERGGYNEQFF. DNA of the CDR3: TGTGCCAGCAGCCAAGAGCGGGGGGGCTACAATGAGCAGTTCTTC.